This T cell receptor (beta chain) was profiled in a study of control samples from healthy donors and cancer patients. Sequencing was performed with immunoSEQ multiplex PCR; in TCRdb, only in-frame clones are kept and a portion is missing. The sample comprises more than 150,000 clones, just under 95% of which are singletons, and 1.4% to 1.5% rests with the top ten. CDR3 length: 14 residues. Trimming removed 6 bases at V and 6 bases at J, with 15 bases between. Germline V CDR1 and CDR2: MNHEY, SVGAGI. This TCR was recovered from a man aged 18 to 29 in good health. The sample was blood. The chain combines TRBV6-5 with TRBJ1-5; D not resolved. Here the CDR3 reads CASSPKTPTQPQHF. In nucleotides, the CDR3 is TGTGCCAGCAGCCCCAAGACCCCTACTCAGCCCCAGCATTTT.